The 13 T cell receptor beta chains in this list originate from one sample, sequenced in a study of cytomegalovirus exposure and HLA in healthy donors. Primers for the PCR totalled 60 Vbeta and 13 Jbeta. Here immunoSEQ multiplex PCR was the method, and the copy in TCRdb shows in-frame clones only, minus some. Among over 85,000 clones listed, about 78% were seen once. The sample comprised PBMCs. The receptors derive from a man between 40 and 49 years old in good health and CMV-seronegative.

The rearrangement joins TRBV6-5 to TRBJ2-5; 8 bases line up with TRBD1. The ends lost 2 bases at V and 11 bases at J; junction bases unmatched: 13. The CDR3 totals 15 residues. From germline, CDR1 is MNHEY and CDR2 SVGAGI. The CDR3 DNA reads as TGTGCCAGCAGTTACCGGGACAGGAGCTCCTACGGGCAGTACTTC. As protein: CASSYRDRSSYGQYF.

This chain joins TRBV6-5 and TRBJ1-1, with TRBD1 matching over 9 bases. V dropped 0 bases and J dropped 5; count of bases not matched to a gene: 4. The length of the CDR3 is 15 residues. The V gene's germline CDR1 is MNHEY and CDR2 SVGAGI. The CDR3 coding sequence is TGTGCCAGCAGTTACTCGGGGACAGGGTCTACTGAAGCTTTCTTT. Protein sequence: CASSYSGTGSTEAFF.

The chain employs TRBV2 and TRBJ2-1; 13 nucleotides agree with TRBD2. The V segment lost 6 bases and the J segment 8 bases; nucleotides outside the gene matches: 13. CDR3 length: 17 amino acids. Looked up from germline, CDR1 is SNHLY and CDR2 is FYNNEI. CDR3 amino acids: CASRGRLAGGRGDEQFF. The CDR3 bases are TGTGCCAGCAGAGGAAGACTAGCGGGGGGCCGTGGCGATGAGCAGTTCTTC.

The rearrangement links TRBV10-3 to TRBJ1-2; D remains unclear. The CDR3 is made up of 12 amino acids. The V end lost 3 bases, the J end lost 2 bases, and 4 bases lay between the germline ends. Germline lookup yields CDR1 ENHRY and CDR2 SYGVKD. Here the CDR3 DNA reads TGTGCCATCAGTGACAGGAACTATGGCTACACCTTC. Translated, it gives CAISDRNYGYTF.

The CDR3 loop reads CASSPYGTANTEAFF. The CDR3 nucleotides are TGTGCCAGCTCACCATACGGGACAGCCAACACTGAAGCTTTCTTT. This chain joins TRBV18 and TRBJ1-1; TRBD1 matches at 7 bases. V dropped 2 bases and J dropped 2; count of bases not matched to a gene: 5. The CDR3 loop spans 15 amino acids. The germline V gene encodes CDR1 KGHSH and CDR2 LQKENI.

DNA for the CDR3: TGTGCCAGCAGTCCCGTACCCCCATCAGCGAACACCGGGGAGCTGTTTTTT. This encodes CASSPVPPSANTGELFF. The chain employs TRBV28 and TRBJ2-2; D remains unclear. Germline lookup yields CDR1 MDHEN and CDR2 SYDVKM. The V and J ends lost 5 bases and 0 bases respectively, with 16 bases between them. This CDR3 has 17 amino acids.

The chain recombines TRBV5-6 with TRBJ1-1, with D perhaps TRBD1 (5 bases). V was pared by 0 bases and J by 1 base, with 13 bases between. CDR1 and CDR2 (germline): SGHDT, YYEEEE. The CDR3 sequence is 16 residues long. This chain's CDR3 is CASSLAGGLGNTEAFF. The CDR3 DNA sequence: TGTGCCAGCAGCTTGGCCGGGGGGTTAGGGAACACTGAAGCTTTCTTT.

There are a few counts of this clone. Given the absence of the conserved phenylalanine or tryptophan at the CDR3 end, a read error is likely. This rearrangement joins TRBV9 to TRBJ2-4; D perhaps matches TRBD2 (5 bases). Trimming pared 3 bases from V and 1 base from J, leaving 11 bases between. Germline CDR1 is SGDLS and CDR2 is YYNGEE. This CDR3 has 15 amino acids. The CDR3 sequence: CASSEEADAKNIQYL. The CDR3 DNA is TGTGCCAGCAGCGAGGAGGCGGATGCCAAAAACATTCAGTACCTC.

The chain has TRBV6-6 and TRBJ2-7, with 7 bases aligning to TRBD1. The CDR3 loop spans 13 amino acids. The germline CDR1 and CDR2 sequences are MNHNY and SVGAGI (reference sequence). The V gene end was trimmed by 7 bases and the J gene end by 3 bases; junction bases not matched to a gene: 6. The CDR3 nucleotides read TGTGCCAGCAACCCGGGACAGATCTACGAGCAGTACTTC. This sequence encodes CASNPGQIYEQYF.

Concerning this clone itself: The germline gene is not matched at one end of the junction; a read error may be the cause. The J gene is TRBJ2-7, the V gene TRBV7-9, with TRBD1 matching 7 bases. CDR3 size: 10 residues. Germline-derived CDR1 and CDR2 are SEHNR and FQNEAQ (reference sequence). CDR3: CASSNGTVFF. DNA for the CDR3: TGTGCCAGCAGCAACGGGACAGTATTTTTC. Looking up the rest from reference TRBV7-9 and TRBJ2-7 gives the full variable domain: DTGVSQNPRHKITKRGQNVTFRCDPISEHNRLYWYRQTLGQGPEFLTYFQNEAQLEKSRLLSDRFSAERPKGSFSTLEIQRTEQGDSAMYLCASSNGTVFFGPGTRLTVT.

J is TRBJ1-1 and V is TRBV7-3; D not certain. The CDR3 contains 13 residues. V lost 3 bases, J lost 0 bases, and 5 bases lay in between. Per the germline V gene, CDR1 is SGHTA and CDR2 is FQGTGA. CDR3 in amino acids: CASSFSVNTEAFF. The CDR3 DNA follows: TGTGCCAGCAGCTTTTCTGTGAACACTGAAGCTTTCTTT.

This rearrangement joins TRBV20-1 to TRBJ1-2; D is uncertain. The germline V gene has CDR1 DFQATT and CDR2 SNEGSKA (reference sequence). This CDR3 contains 10 residues. V was trimmed by 5 bases and J by 6 bases, leaving 7 bases between them. CDR3 nucleotides: TGCAGTGCTTACAGAGATGGCTACACCTTC. Its translation is CSAYRDGYTF.

The rearrangement links TRBV2 to TRBJ2-5; 10 positions agree with TRBD2. The CDR3 totals 14 residues. The germline V gene has CDR1 SNHLY and CDR2 FYNNEI. The junction had 15 bases not matched to a gene; V was cut back by 7 bases and J by 13 bases. The CDR3 DNA is TGTGCCAGCACTGGGCAGGGGACTAGCGTGGGCCTGTACTTC. As protein: CASTGQGTSVGLYF.